Listed here are 13 T cell receptor beta chains from one sample, sequenced in a study of OX40 agonist ivuxolimab in advanced cancers. Some clones are missing from TCRdb's copy, which holds only in-frame ones; the method was immunoSEQ multiplex PCR. The sample yields about 24,000 clones, around 77% seen once. This sample comprised CD4+ or CD8+ T cells sorted from blood, obtained in a trial of the OX40 agonist ivuxolimab. All receptors come from an adult with an advanced solid tumor such as melanoma, head and neck, liver or kidney cancer.

The chain is built from TRBV28 and TRBJ1-2; D unresolved. The CDR3 loop spans 15 amino acids. Germline V lookup: CDR1 MDHEN, CDR2 SYDVKM. V lost 2 bases, J lost 4 bases, and 14 bases lay in between. The CDR3: CASSLGATASYGYTF. DNA of the CDR3: TGTGCCAGCAGTTTAGGAGCTACAGCTTCCTATGGCTACACCTTC.

The chain is built from TRBV2 and TRBJ2-1; D gene ambiguous. Between the trimmed V and J ends, which lost 6 bases and 0 bases, there was a span of 12 bases. CDR1 is SNHLY, CDR2 FYNNEI, per germline. This CDR3 has 15 amino acids. CDR3: CASRELDTSYNEQFF. CDR3 DNA sequence: TGTGCCAGCAGGGAACTGGATACCTCCTACAATGAGCAGTTCTTC.

By frequency in the sample, this clone is medium-sized. The chain couples TRBV9 to TRBJ2-2; possible D gene TRBD1, 6 bases. This CDR3 comprises 17 residues. Germline V CDR1 and CDR2: SGDLS, YYNGEE. The germline V and J ends were trimmed by 1 base and 0 bases, with 13 bases remaining between them. CDR3 nucleotides: TGTGCCAGCAGCGTAATGGGACACCAGGCGAACACCGGGGAGCTGTTTTTT. Amino acid sequence: CASSVMGHQANTGELFF.

V usage is TRBV12-5 and J usage is TRBJ2-2, with TRBD1 matching 9 bases. V was clipped by 5 bases and J by 4 bases; unmatched bases: 5. CDR1 LGHNT and CDR2 FRNRAP come from the germline V gene. CDR3 length equals 15 residues. DNA of the CDR3: TGTGCTAGTGGTCCCGGACAGGGGCGCACCGGGGAGCTGTTTTTT. It codes for CASGPGQGRTGELFF.

The V call is TRBV30, the J call TRBJ2-6, with 8 bases identical to TRBD1. Trimming cost V 8 bases and J 0 bases; bases outside gene matches: 12. This CDR3 has 17 residues. CDR1 and CDR2 (germline): GTSNPN, SVGIG (reference sequence). CDR3 in DNA: TGTGCCGTACCCGCCCCAGGGGGCGTCTCTGGGGCCAACGTCCTGACTTTC. This codes for CAVPAPGGVSGANVLTF.

The chain uses TRBV28 and TRBJ1-1; the D is unclear. This CDR3 has 14 amino acids. Germline V gene data show CDR1 as MDHEN and CDR2 as SYDVKM. V was pared by 2 bases and J by 3 bases, with 10 bases between. The CDR3 loop is CASSLAPGHTEAFF. CDR3 sequence (DNA): TGTGCCAGCAGTTTAGCTCCCGGACACACTGAAGCTTTCTTT.

This rearrangement joins TRBV4-1 to TRBJ1-1; no reliable D call. Between the trimmed V and J ends, which lost 1 base and 3 bases, there was a span of 15 bases. The germline V gene encodes CDR1 MGHRA and CDR2 YSYEKL. The CDR3 length is 16 residues. CDR3 sequence (DNA): TGCGCCAGCAGCCAAGCCCCCCGGGTCTGGGACACTGAAGCTTTCTTT. Translated: CASSQAPRVWDTEAFF.

This sequence joins TRBV6-5 and TRBJ2-5; a possible D gene is TRBD2 (6 bases). Germline V lookup: CDR1 MNHEY, CDR2 SVGAGI. CDR3 length: 13 residues. Trimming shortened V by 6 bases and J by 4 bases, and 12 bases separated the two germline ends. The DNA for the CDR3 is TGTGCCAGCAGACCGACTAGTTCAGAGACCCAGTACTTC. As protein: CASRPTSSETQYF.

V usage is TRBV6-1 and J usage is TRBJ1-6; D not certain. The germline V gene has CDR1 MNHNS and CDR2 SASEGT. CDR3 size: 16 residues. V dropped 4 bases and J dropped 7 bases, with 17 bases sitting between them. CDR3 sequence (DNA): TGTGCCAGCAGTGCAACATGGACTTCCCACAATTCACCCCTCCACTTT. It specifies CASSATWTSHNSPLHF.

This clone was seen a handful of times. The chain employs TRBV7-9 and TRBJ1-4; no firm D call. V was cut by 1 base and J by 7 bases, with 19 bases left in between. CDR1 is SEHNR, CDR2 FQNEAQ, per germline (reference sequence). The CDR3 contains 17 residues. Written as DNA, the CDR3 is TGTGCCAGCAGCTTAGGGGAGTCGGTGTCTGTGGGTGAAAAACTGTTTTTT. Its translation is CASSLGESVSVGEKLFF.

V usage is TRBV6-1 and J usage is TRBJ1-2; D is ambiguous. The V gene lost 5 bases and the J gene lost 5 bases, with 12 bases spanning the gap. Germline V gene lookup returns CDR1 MNHNS and CDR2 SASEGT. This CDR3 spans 13 amino acids. CDR3 DNA: TGTGCCAGCAGTCCTGGGTGGGGATATGGCTACACCTTC. Its translation: CASSPGWGYGYTF.

This sequence joins TRBV11-1 and TRBJ2-1; D is ambiguous. There are 12 residues in the CDR3. V was pared by 1 base and J by 7 bases, with 5 bases between. Germline V lookup: CDR1 SGHAT, CDR2 FQDESV (reference sequence). The DNA for the CDR3 is TGTGCCAGCAGCTTAGGGTCTAATGAGCAGTTCTTC. Translating it yields CASSLGSNEQFF.

This chain uses TRBV11-2 with TRBJ1-2; D is ambiguous. V gave up 5 bases and J gave up 7 bases, with 14 bases separating them. The CDR3 has 13 residues. Germline CDR1 is SGHAT and CDR2 is FQNNGV. CDR3 protein: CASSLGLETGYTF. CDR3 DNA: TGTGCCAGCAGCCTCGGGTTGGAGACTGGCTACACCTTC.